A single sample gave rise to the 22 T cell receptor beta chains below, sequenced in a study of shared T cell receptors in the human thymus. Repertoires were generated with immunoSEQ multiplex PCR, while TCRdb's copy carries only in-frame clones and drops some. The table shows hundreds of thousands of clones, with around 87% occurring only once. These records were also assigned to another study, of human thymus T cells.

The specimen sequenced was thymocytes. All receptors derive from a boy in the first two years of life with a congenital heart defect.

The chain is built from TRBV28 and TRBJ2-1; maybe TRBD2 (5 bases). There are 12 residues in the CDR3. Trimming pared 6 bases from V and 7 bases from J, leaving 10 bases between. In germline, CDR1 is MDHEN, CDR2 SYDVKM. In DNA form, the CDR3 reads TGTGCCAGCAGCCCGAGGGAGAATGAGCAGTTCTTC. Its translation is CASSPRENEQFF.

The genes are TRBV27 and TRBJ2-2; no reliable D call. Germline V gene data show CDR1 as MNHEY and CDR2 as SMNVEV (reference sequence). This CDR3 comprises 13 residues. V was trimmed by 3 bases and J by 2 bases, leaving 4 bases between them. The DNA of the CDR3 is TGTGCCAGCAGTTTGCTAAACACCGGGGAGCTGTTTTTT. Protein sequence: CASSLLNTGELFF.

This sequence joins TRBV5-4 and TRBJ2-3; no firm D call. Trimming left V 2 bases short and J 3 bases short, with 10 bases between. CDR1 and CDR2 (germline): SGHNT, YYREEE (reference sequence). The CDR3 has 14 residues. The CDR3 is CASSLVRWTDTQYF. The CDR3 coding sequence is TGTGCCAGCAGCTTAGTGCGGTGGACAGATACGCAGTATTTT.

The chain is built from TRBV7-3 and TRBJ1-1; D unresolved. In germline, CDR1 is SGHTA, CDR2 FQGTGA. This CDR3 spans 13 amino acids. The ends were cut back, 4 bases at V and 1 base at J, with 7 bases in the middle. CDR3 nucleotide sequence: TGTGCCAGCAGCTCCCAAGCGAACACTGAAGCTTTCTTT. Translated, it gives CASSSQANTEAFF.

The chain uses TRBV7-9 and TRBJ2-1, with 7 bases matching TRBD2. CDR3 length: 15 amino acids. CDR1 SEHNR and CDR2 FQNEAQ come from the germline V gene (reference sequence). With V trimmed by 5 bases and J by 4 bases, 8 bases remained unmatched. The CDR3: CASSPRRERYNEQFF. The CDR3 DNA reads as TGTGCCAGCAGCCCCCGGCGGGAGAGGTACAATGAGCAGTTCTTC.

DNA of the CDR3: TGTGCCAGCATCGGAGGGAGCACAGATACGCAGTATTTT. The encoded protein is CASIGGSTDTQYF. The V and J genes are TRBV27 and TRBJ2-3, with D possibly TRBD2 on 6 matching bases. The V gene lost 7 bases and the J gene lost 0 bases, with 8 bases spanning the gap. Germline CDR1 reads MNHEY; CDR2 reads SMNVEV (reference sequence). The CDR3 is 13 amino acids.

The chain recombines TRBV18 with TRBJ1-2; D possibly corresponds to TRBD1 (6 bases). V was clipped by 1 base and J by 1 base, with 13 bases between them. This CDR3 is 16 amino acids long. Germline CDR1 KGHSH, CDR2 LQKENI. The CDR3 DNA sequence: TGTGCCAGCTCACCACACAGGGCCTGGGATAACTATGGCTACACCTTC. Protein product: CASSPHRAWDNYGYTF.

The genes are TRBV28 and TRBJ2-7; 9 bases agree with TRBD1. V was clipped by 7 bases and J by 3 bases; unmatched bases: 16. The germline V gene has CDR1 MDHEN and CDR2 SYDVKM. This CDR3 spans 17 amino acids. The chain's CDR3 is CASTPLGSRDRDYEQYF. As DNA, the CDR3 is TGTGCCAGCACCCCTCTCGGGTCCCGGGACAGGGACTACGAGCAGTACTTC.

The rearrangement joins TRBV6-5 to TRBJ1-1; D call uncertain. V lost 6 bases, J lost 3 bases, and 11 bases lay in between. Germline-derived CDR1 and CDR2 are MNHEY and SVGAGI. The CDR3 runs 13 residues. CDR3 residues: CASRASGDTEAFF. As DNA, the CDR3 is TGTGCCAGCAGGGCCTCCGGGGACACTGAAGCTTTCTTT.

This sequence joins TRBV5-6 and TRBJ2-4, with 10 bases fitting TRBD1. V lost 3 bases to trimming and J lost 11 bases; unmatched junction nucleotides: 8. The CDR3 spans 14 residues. In germline, CDR1 is SGHDT, CDR2 YYEEEE. DNA of the CDR3: TGTGCCAGCAGCTACGGGACAGGGGCCCTAGTTCAGTACTTC. It codes for CASSYGTGALVQYF.

The chain carries TRBV11-3 and TRBJ2-7, with TRBD1 matching 8 bases. This CDR3 has 14 residues. Trimming at V came to 6 bases and at J to 7 bases, leaving 11 bases not matched to a gene. The germline gives CDR1 SGHNT, CDR2 YENEEA. The CDR3 DNA reads as TGTGCCAGCAGTTACGATCGACAGGGGCGAGAGCAGTACTTC. It codes for CASSYDRQGREQYF.

As for this clone: The junction and the germline gene differ at one end; a read error may be behind it. J is TRBJ2-1 and V is TRBV19; D is uncertain. Germline values: CDR1 LNHDA, CDR2 SQIVND (reference sequence). CDR3 length: 15 amino acids. For the CDR3, the DNA is TGTGCCACTAGTCACCACGTGCGCTCCTACAATGAGCAGTTCTTC. This translates into CATSHHVRSYNEQFF.

The rearrangement uses TRBV19 and TRBJ1-5; possible D gene TRBD1, 5 bases. V lost 0 bases and J 7 bases, leaving 13 bases between the germline ends. CDR3 length: 15 amino acids. Germline lookup yields CDR1 LNHDA and CDR2 SQIVND (reference sequence). This CDR3 is CASSIDYGGGQPQHF. The CDR3 DNA sequence: TGTGCCAGTAGTATAGATTATGGGGGGGGACAGCCCCAGCATTTT.

The rearrangement uses TRBV4-2 and TRBJ2-7, with 8 bases fitting TRBD2. Germline CDR1 and CDR2: LGHNA and YNFKEQ. The CDR3 loop spans 19 amino acids. V was clipped by 0 bases and J by 6 bases; unmatched bases: 19. The CDR3 spells CASSQEPPGREGRRCEQYF. CDR3 sequence (DNA): TGTGCCAGCAGCCAAGAGCCCCCGGGACGGGAGGGCCGTCGGTGCGAGCAGTACTTC.

The sample holds a few counts of this clone. The chain combines TRBV19 with TRBJ2-3; TRBD2 matches 12 bases. Germline V gives CDR1 LNHDA, CDR2 SQIVND (reference sequence). The J segment lost 0 bases and the V segment lost 5 bases, leaving 6 bases of the junction unmatched. The CDR3 consists of 17 residues. The CDR3 sequence is CASSSTGTSGSTDTQYF. CDR3 nucleotides: TGTGCCAGTAGTTCAACCGGGACTAGCGGGAGCACAGATACGCAGTATTTT.

The rearrangement uses TRBV7-3 and TRBJ2-3; 7 bases are shared with TRBD2. This CDR3 has 14 amino acids. V gave up 0 bases and J gave up 5 bases; unmatched junction bases: 2. CDR1 and CDR2 from the germline V gene are SGHTA and FQGTGA. CDR3 residues: CASSLTGLGDTQYF. The CDR3 nucleotides are TGTGCCAGCAGCTTAACCGGACTAGGAGATACGCAGTATTTT. Supplemented by reference TRBV7-3 and TRBJ2-3, the full variable domain reads GAGVSQTPSNKVTEKGKYVELRCDPISGHTALYWYRQSLGQGPEFLIYFQGTGAADDSGLPNDRFFAVRPEGSVSTLKIQRTERGDSAVYLCASSLTGLGDTQYFGPGTRLTVL.

This chain connects TRBV5-1 to TRBJ2-7; unclear D gene. CDR3 length equals 12 residues. Germline V CDR1 and CDR2: SGHRS, YFSETQ. V was clipped by 6 bases and J by 0 bases, with 7 bases between them. Here the CDR3 reads CASTAPSYEQYF. CDR3 nucleotide sequence: TGCGCCAGCACAGCGCCCTCCTACGAGCAGTACTTC.

The chain joins TRBV2 to TRBJ2-7; 10 bases line up with TRBD2. The CDR3 consists of 12 residues. V gave up 7 bases and J gave up 6 bases; unmatched junction bases: 3. Germline V CDR1 and CDR2: SNHLY, FYNNEI. The CDR3 loop reads CASTAGGLEQYF. In DNA form, the CDR3 reads TGTGCCAGCACAGCGGGAGGGCTCGAGCAGTACTTC.

This chain connects TRBV4-3 to TRBJ2-7; D is perhaps TRBD2 (6 bases). The V gene lost 1 base and the J gene lost 1 base, with 8 bases spanning the gap. The CDR3 extends over 14 amino acids. The germline V gene has CDR1 LGHNA and CDR2 YSLEER. The CDR3: CASSQVLASYEQYF. Here the CDR3 DNA reads TGCGCCAGCAGCCAAGTTCTAGCGTCCTACGAGCAGTACTTC.

This sequence joins TRBV19 and TRBJ1-1, with D tentatively TRBD1 (6 bases). V lost 4 bases and J 3 bases, leaving 18 bases between the germline ends. Germline CDR1 LNHDA, CDR2 SQIVND (reference sequence). The CDR3 runs 16 residues. The DNA of the CDR3 is TGTGCCAGTAGTACGCCTGGGGCAGGGGTGTACACTGAAGCTTTCTTT. Translation gives CASSTPGAGVYTEAFF.

The rearrangement uses TRBV5-6 and TRBJ2-5, with 8 nucleotides matching TRBD2. CDR3 length equals 17 residues. Looked up from germline, CDR1 is SGHDT and CDR2 is YYEEEE. V trimming: 2 bases; J trimming: 2 bases; junction bases outside the gene matches: 11. CDR3 region: CASSFAGGGFKQETQYF. CDR3 coding DNA: TGTGCCAGCAGCTTTGCGGGAGGCGGGTTTAAGCAAGAGACCCAGTACTTC.

The chain joins TRBV4-2 to TRBJ2-1; 15 bases are shared with TRBD2. Losses at the gene ends were 4 bases for V and 2 bases for J; bases not matched to a gene: 12. CDR3 size: 20 residues. Germline values: CDR1 LGHNA, CDR2 YNFKEQ. CDR3 DNA sequence: TGTGCCAGCAGCCCCAGGACTAGCGGGAGGGCCCGAGCTACCTACAATGAGCAGTTCTTC. It translates to CASSPRTSGRARATYNEQFF.